Following are 4 T cell receptor beta chains from one sample sequenced in a study of CD8 T cells in ankylosing spondylitis. TCRdb passed the 5' RACE reads through MiXCR, listing each CDR3 protein once. The sample lists about 330,000 distinct CDR3 sequences; 8% were seen once. The antigens these receptors bind are not known. Points from the study as a whole: The study identified a TCR beta motif of several highly homologous variants that appeared characteristic of ankylosing spondylitis blood.

Material: blood, either unsorted or a sorted T cell fraction (not recorded which). Every receptor here comes from a male donor with ankylosing spondylitis.

This clonotype has a handful of counts. This chain joins TRBV29-1 and TRBJ2-3; D may be TRBD1 or TRBD2 (6 bases each). V gave up 7 bases and J gave up 0 bases, with 17 bases separating them. This CDR3 has 15 residues. Germline V gene lookup returns CDR1 SQVTM and CDR2 ANQGSEA. CDR3 bases: TGCAGCGCTCACTCCACGGGGGCTAGCACAGATACGCAGTATTTT. This gives the protein CSAHSTGASTDTQYF.

Only a few counts were recorded for this clonotype. CDR3 bases: TGCAGTGTTCGGACAGGGCTCGTCTATGGCTACACCTTC. Encoded protein: CSVRTGLVYGYTF. The J gene is TRBJ1-2, the V gene TRBV20-1, with TRBD1 matching 8 bases. J lost 4 bases, V lost 7 bases, and 8 bases had no gene match. Per the germline V gene, CDR1 is DFQATT and CDR2 is SNEGSKA (reference sequence). This CDR3 has 13 residues.

The V and J genes are TRBV27 and TRBJ2-2; perhaps TRBD1 as D (6 bases). CDR1 is MNHEY and CDR2 is SMNVEV in the germline V gene (reference sequence). Deletions cut 8 bases from V and 0 bases from J, with 13 bases between. This CDR3 contains 15 residues. The CDR3 sequence: CASLSTGTNTGELFF. The CDR3, as DNA: TGTGCCAGCCTCTCTACAGGGACGAACACCGGGGAGCTGTTTTTT.

This clonotype came up many times. The CDR3 sequence is CASSFLAGGPNEQYF. The DNA for the CDR3 is TGTGCCAGCAGTTTCCTAGCGGGAGGGCCGAATGAGCAGTACTTC. This chain links TRBV6-5 with TRBJ2-7, with 12 positions matching TRBD2. There are 15 residues in the CDR3. V lost 4 bases to trimming and J lost 7 bases; unmatched junction nucleotides: 8. Germline V gene data show CDR1 as MNHEY and CDR2 as SVGAGI.